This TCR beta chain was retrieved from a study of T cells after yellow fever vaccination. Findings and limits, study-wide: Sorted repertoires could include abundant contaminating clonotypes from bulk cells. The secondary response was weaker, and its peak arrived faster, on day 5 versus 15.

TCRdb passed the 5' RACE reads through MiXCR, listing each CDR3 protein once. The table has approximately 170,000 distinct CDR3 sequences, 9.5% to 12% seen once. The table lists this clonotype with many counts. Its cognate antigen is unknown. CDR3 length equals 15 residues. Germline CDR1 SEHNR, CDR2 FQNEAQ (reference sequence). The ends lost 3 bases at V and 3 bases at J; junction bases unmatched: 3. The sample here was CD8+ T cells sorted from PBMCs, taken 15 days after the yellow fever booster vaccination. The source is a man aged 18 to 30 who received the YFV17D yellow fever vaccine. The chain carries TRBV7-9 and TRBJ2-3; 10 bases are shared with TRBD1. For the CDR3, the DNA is TGTGCCAGCAGCTTCCGGGACAGGGGAACAGATACGCAGTATTTT. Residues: CASSFRDRGTDTQYF.